The rows below give T cell receptor beta chains drawn from one sample of a study of control samples from healthy donors and cancer patients. Libraries were prepared by immunoSEQ multiplex PCR; TCRdb keeps only in-frame clonotypes and omits some of them. The sample consists of under 450,000 clones, 75% to 95% of them appearing once. The source material was PBMCs. The receptor set was obtained from a man in his forties or fifties with head and neck cancer. CDR3s include the opening cysteine and the closing phenylalanine or tryptophan. Each record gives: clone size, V gene, D gene, J gene, CDR3 protein, CDR3 DNA. D genes are given only for firm matches. Clone size is not always given. Where it is, it says once, few, many or a class for expanded clones.

>once|TRBV18|-|TRBJ2-2
CASSPNSGELFF
TGTGCCAGCTCACCAAACAGCGGGGAGCTGTTTTTT
>-|TRBV6-5|TRBD2|TRBJ2-7
CASSFRGPGGSYEQYF
TGTGCCAGCAGTTTTCGCGGCCCGGGAGGATCCTACGAGCAGTACTTC
>-|TRBV18|-|TRBJ2-2
CASSPQRVAGELFF
TGTGCCAGCTCACCACAAAGGGTGGCCGGGGAGCTGTTTTTT
>-|TRBV6-5|-|TRBJ2-3
CASSSRSGTHTDTQYF
TGTGCCAGCAGTTCCCGCTCCGGGACTCACACAGATACGCAGTATTTT
>-|TRBV6-6|TRBD1|TRBJ1-2
CASSLGQGDFGYTF
TGTGCCAGCAGCCTCGGACAGGGGGATTTTGGCTACACCTTC
>-|TRBV2|-|TRBJ2-5
CASKGTTGPGTQYF
TGTGCCAGCAAGGGGACAACGGGGCCGGGGACCCAGTACTTC
>-|TRBV28|-|TRBJ1-5
CASRNRDTRRNQPQHF
TGTGCCAGCAGAAACCGGGACACCCGTCGCAATCAGCCCCAGCATTTT
>-|TRBV28|TRBD1|TRBJ2-7
CASSFASAGGYEQYF
TGTGCCAGCAGTTTCGCGTCGGCAGGGGGCTACGAGCAGTACTTC
>once|TRBV6-5|-|TRBJ1-1
CASSYSIQMNTEAFF
TGTGCCAGCAGTTACTCGATCCAGATGAACACTGAAGCTTTCTTT
>-|TRBV2|-|TRBJ2-6
CASSDSGSGANVLTF
TGTGCCAGCAGTGATTCGGGCTCTGGGGCCAACGTCCTGACTTTC
>-|TRBV5-4|TRBD1|TRBJ2-7
CASSSPQRPGGAMDEQYF
TGTGCCAGCAGCAGCCCTCAGCGACCAGGGGGCGCAATGGACGAGCAGTACTTC
>-|TRBV6-5|TRBD1|TRBJ2-5
CASRLLQGVWETQYF
TGTGCCAGCAGACTCCTGCAGGGGGTGTGGGAGACCCAGTACTTC
>-|TRBV2|TRBD1|TRBJ1-6
CASSWDRGGSPLHF
TGTGCCAGCAGTTGGGACAGGGGAGGTTCACCCCTCCACTTT
>once|TRBV10-1|-|TRBJ1-1
CASTPRENTEAFF
TGCGCCAGCACCCCGAGGGAGAACACTGAAGCTTTCTTT